This T cell receptor (beta chain) was captured in a study of beta chain features in type 1 diabetes. Study results and caveats: All four CD4+ subsets of Type 1 diabetes patients contained TCRB CDR3s that were moderately but significantly shorter. Whether HLA type influences TCRB rearrangement remained unresolved here.

Germline values: CDR1 SGHTA, CDR2 FQGNSA. The germline V and J ends were trimmed by 4 bases and 6 bases, with 12 bases remaining between them. The CDR3 runs 13 residues. Every donor had blood drawn once into heparin, 90 to 150 mL on average. A sort by CD45RO/CCR7/CD25/CD127/CD95/CD27 yielded CD4+ naive, central memory, regulatory and stem cell-like memory cells. Remarks on this clone: The antigen remains undetermined.

Every isolated RNA sample was fully reverse transcribed, so sequencing captured expressed TCRB transcripts. Clones were sequenced by immunoSEQ multiplex PCR, and TCRdb holds only the in-frame ones, with some missing. The repertoire consists of about 650,000 clones, with around 12% occurring once and the leading ten covering more than 0.09%. The sequenced sample consisted of naive CD4+ T cells from blood. This sequence originates from a young man with type 1 diabetes. The chain combines TRBV7-2 with TRBJ1-2; a weak D match, TRBD1 (5 bases). Here the CDR3 DNA reads TGTGCCAGCAGCTACCGGGGCGCTCATGGCTACACCTTC. Its protein product is CASSYRGAHGYTF.